This T cell receptor beta chain appears in the sequencing data of a study of chemoradiotherapy in HPV16-positive cancers. V lost 0 bases and J lost 0, with 13 bases in between. CDR1 is SGHRS and CDR2 is YFSETQ in the germline V gene. CDR3 length: 18 residues. Only in-frame clones appear in the TCRdb table, and some are missing; sequencing was by immunoSEQ multiplex PCR. The table lists about 35,000 clones, approximately 90% of them singletons. This receptor was taken from a human donor with HPV-associated anogenital cancer. The specimen comprised blood, sampled from a patient who underwent chemoradiotherapy. V gene TRBV5-1 combines with J gene TRBJ2-6; D is ambiguous. The CDR3 here is CASSLVTGPSSGANVLTF. For the CDR3, the DNA is TGCGCCAGCAGCTTGGTCACCGGGCCGAGCTCTGGGGCCAACGTCCTGACTTTC.